This T cell receptor (beta chain) was observed in a study of blood T cell repertoires in COVID-19. Overall study: There were acute and convalescent COVID-19 samples, and they came from the United States, Italy and Spain. From T cells, B-cell-depleted T cells, or PBMCs came the material, which was cDNA or gDNA.

Profiled with immunoSEQ multiplex PCR; TCRdb holds only in-frame clones, not every one. The repertoire consists of 250,000 to 350,000 clones, with nearly 90% occurring once and the leading ten covering 3.5% to 5%. In terms of age and location, participants ranged from roughly 18 to 90 years and lived in 24 US areas. CDR3 length: 14 residues. V lost 5 bases and J 5 bases, leaving 13 bases between the germline ends. Germline lookup yields CDR1 LNHDA and CDR2 SQIVND (reference sequence). This chain links TRBV19 with TRBJ1-5; weak D call: TRBD1 (5 bases). The specimen was PBMCs or T cells enriched from blood (not recorded which). The sequence was collected from a young woman with acute COVID-19. CDR3 loop: CASSSTALYQPQHF. The CDR3 DNA sequence: TGTGCCAGTAGTTCGACAGCCCTCTATCAGCCCCAGCATTTT.